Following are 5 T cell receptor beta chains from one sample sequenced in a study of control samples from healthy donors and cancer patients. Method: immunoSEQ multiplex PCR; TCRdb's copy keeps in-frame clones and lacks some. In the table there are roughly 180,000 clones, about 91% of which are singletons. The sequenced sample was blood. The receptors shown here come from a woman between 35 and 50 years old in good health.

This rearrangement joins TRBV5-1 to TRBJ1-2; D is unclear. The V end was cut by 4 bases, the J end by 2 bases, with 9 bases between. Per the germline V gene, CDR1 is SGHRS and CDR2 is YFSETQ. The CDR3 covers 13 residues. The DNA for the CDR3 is TGCGCCAGCAGCGGGAGTACAAACTATGGCTACACCTTC. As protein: CASSGSTNYGYTF.

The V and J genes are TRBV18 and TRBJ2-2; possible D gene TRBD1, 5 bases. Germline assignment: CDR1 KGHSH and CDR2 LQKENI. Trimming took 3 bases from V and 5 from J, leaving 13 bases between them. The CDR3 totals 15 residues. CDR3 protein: CASSPVMPGTGELFF. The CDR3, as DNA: TGTGCCAGCTCACCGGTAATGCCAGGGACCGGGGAGCTGTTTTTT.

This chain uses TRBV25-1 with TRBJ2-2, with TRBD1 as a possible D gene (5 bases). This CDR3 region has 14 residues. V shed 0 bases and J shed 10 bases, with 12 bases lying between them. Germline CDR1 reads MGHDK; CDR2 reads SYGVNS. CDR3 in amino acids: CASSEYGRVAELFF. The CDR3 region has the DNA TGTGCCAGCAGTGAATATGGCAGGGTAGCGGAGCTGTTTTTT.

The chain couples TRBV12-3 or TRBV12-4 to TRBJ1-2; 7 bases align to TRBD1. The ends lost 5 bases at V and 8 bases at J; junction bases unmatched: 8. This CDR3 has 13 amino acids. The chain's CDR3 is CASSPSDRKGYTF. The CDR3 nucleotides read TGTGCCAGCAGTCCCTCGGACAGGAAGGGCTACACCTTC.

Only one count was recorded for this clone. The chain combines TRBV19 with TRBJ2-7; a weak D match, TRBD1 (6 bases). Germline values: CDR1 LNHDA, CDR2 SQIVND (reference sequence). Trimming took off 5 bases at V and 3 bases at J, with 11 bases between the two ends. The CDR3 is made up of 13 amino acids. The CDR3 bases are TGTGCCAGTAGTTCATCAGGGGTCTACGAGCAGTACTTC. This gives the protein CASSSSGVYEQYF. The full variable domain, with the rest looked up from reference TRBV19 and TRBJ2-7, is DGGITQSPKYLFRKEGQNVTLSCEQNLNHDAMYWYRQDPGQGLRLIYYSQIVNDFQKGDIAEGYSVSREKKESFPLTVTSAQKNPTAFYLCASSSSGVYEQYFGPGTRLTVT.